A selection of T cell receptor beta chains follows, all from one sample in a study of T cell repertoires in cytomegalovirus infection. MiXCR was run by TCRdb on the reads, yielding one entry per CDR3 protein. The repertoire holds 100,000 to 150,000 distinct CDR3 sequences, about 24% seen once, with about 37% in the top ten. The antigens for these receptors are not known. The sequenced sample was PBMCs, sequenced either directly or after in vitro stimulation (not recorded which). The receptors here all came from a human donor in good health (CMV status not recorded). Some clones in this sample may be carry-over from other donors' samples. The CDR3 runs from the conserved cysteine through the conserved F or W. D genes are given only for firm matches. Part of the rows lack a size; the others show once, few, many or a class for expanded clones.

>.|.|TRBJ1-5|TRBV12-3/TRBV12-4
TGTGCCAGCAGTCCTGGGGAGGGGCCCCAGCATTTT
CASSPGEGPQHF
>once|.|TRBJ2-2|TRBV6-2/TRBV6-3
TGTGCCAGCAAACAAGAGAACACCGGGGAGCTGTTTTTT
CASKQENTGELFF
>.|TRBD2|TRBJ2-1|TRBV12-3/TRBV12-4
TGTGCCAGCAGTCCGGGACTAGCGAAGGATGAGCAGTTCTTC
CASSPGLAKDEQFF
>.|.|TRBJ2-3|TRBV2
TGTGCCAGCAGACGAACAGATACGCAGTATTTT
CASRRTDTQYF
>.|.|TRBJ2-2|TRBV28
TGTGCCAGCAGTTTGGTTTCCGGGGAGCTGTTTTTT
CASSLVSGELFF
>many|TRBD1|TRBJ1-6|TRBV28
TGTGCCAGCAGTTTATTGACAGGGCGTTCACCCCTCCACTTT
CASSLLTGRSPLHF
>.|.|TRBJ1-1|TRBV7-2
TGTGCCAGCAGCTTAGCCTTCATGAACACTGAAGCTTTCTTT
CASSLAFMNTEAFF
>many|.|TRBJ2-2|TRBV4-1
TGCGCCAGCGGGGAATGGACCGACCTCGAGGAGCTGTTTTTT
CASGEWTDLEELFF
>many|TRBD2|TRBJ2-1|TRBV7-7
TGTGCCAGCAGCTCTGGTAGCGGGAGGAGCAATGAGCAGTTCTTC
CASSSGSGRSNEQFF
>.|TRBD1|TRBJ2-1|TRBV27
TGTGCCAGCAGTTTGCCCGGGACAGGGTCGTACAATGAGCAGTTCTTC
CASSLPGTGSYNEQFF
>.|.|TRBJ2-1|TRBV15
TGTGCCACCAGTACAGGGTGGCCCCGCGGTCAATACAATGAGCAGTTCTTC
CATSTGWPRGQYNEQFF
>.|.|TRBJ1-5|TRBV6-2/TRBV6-3
TGTGCTACAAGAGACCCTAGCAATCAGCCCCAGCATTTT
CATRDPSNQPQHF
>many|TRBD1|TRBJ2-7|TRBV7-3
TGTGCCAGCAGCTTCGGACAGGGGCCATACGAGCAGTACTTC
CASSFGQGPYEQYF
>.|.|TRBJ2-3|TRBV7-6
TGTGCCAGCAGTCCCGGACGGCTTACTAGCACAGATACGCAGTATTTT
CASSPGRLTSTDTQYF
>.|TRBD1|TRBJ1-2|TRBV5-6
TGTGCCAGCAGCTTGGGACAGGGGCTCAACTATGGCTACACCTTC
CASSLGQGLNYGYTF
>few|TRBD2|TRBJ2-2|TRBV11-2
TGTGCCAGCAGCTATAATAGCGGGAGGGCCACCGGGGAGCTGTTTTTT
CASSYNSGRATGELFF
>.|.|TRBJ1-3|TRBV20-1
TGCAGTGTGGGACGAAACTCTGGAAACACCATATATTTT
CSVGRNSGNTIYF
>.|TRBD1|TRBJ2-7|TRBV20-1
TGCAGTGCTATCGGGAGGACAGGGGTCTTATACGAGCAGTACTTC
CSAIGRTGVLYEQYF
>few|TRBD2|TRBJ2-5|TRBV12-3/TRBV12-4
TGTGCCAGCAGTGATATAGCGGGTGAGGCCCAGTACTTC
CASSDIAGEAQYF
>.|TRBD1|TRBJ1-1|TRBV7-4
TGTGCCAGCAGCGCATGGGCAGGGGGGAACACTGAAGCTTTCTTT
CASSAWAGGNTEAFF
>many|.|TRBJ1-5|TRBV11-3
TGTGCCAGCAGCCGTGACAGCTATCAGCCCCAGCATTTT
CASSRDSYQPQHF
>.|TRBD1|TRBJ2-5|TRBV6-2/TRBV6-3
TGTGCCAGCAGAACGACAGGGCGTGAGACCCAGTACTTC
CASRTTGRETQYF
>.|.|TRBJ2-3|TRBV6-2/TRBV6-3
TGTGCCAGCAGTTCGAGGTCAGGAGGGCCGACAGATACGCAGTATTTT
CASSSRSGGPTDTQYF
>.|.|TRBJ2-7|TRBV6-1
TGTGCCAGTAAAAGGACACTAGACTACGAGCAGTACTTC
CASKRTLDYEQYF
>.|TRBD2|TRBJ2-1|TRBV6-2/TRBV6-3
TGTGCCAGCAGTATACTAGCGGGAGGAAGCAATGAGCAGTTCTTC
CASSILAGGSNEQFF
>.|TRBD2|TRBJ2-3|TRBV20-1
TGCAGTGCCATACTAGCGGGAGGGGCAGATACGCAGTATTTT
CSAILAGGADTQYF
>.|TRBD1|TRBJ2-5|TRBV7-9
TGTGCCAGCAGCTCCCGGGACAGAGAAGAGACCCAGTACTTC
CASSSRDREETQYF
>.|.|TRBJ2-5|TRBV6-5
TGTGCCAGCAGTTACTGGGCGGGAAGGCAAGAGACCCAGTACTTC
CASSYWAGRQETQYF
>.|.|TRBJ1-3|TRBV7-9
TGTGCCAGCAGCTTAAGAGCTGGAAACACCATATATTTT
CASSLRAGNTIYF
>few|.|TRBJ1-3|TRBV27
TGTGCCAGCAGTTTAAAGTGGGGAGGAAACACCATATATTTT
CASSLKWGGNTIYF
>.|TRBD2|TRBJ2-1|TRBV2
TGTGCCAGCAGTGAAAGTGAGGCCCAGACTAGCTTTTTC
CASSESEAQTSFF
>once|TRBD1|TRBJ2-7|TRBV27
TGTGCCAGCAACCCTCGGGACAGGGGAACCCACGAGCAGTACTTC
CASNPRDRGTHEQYF
>.|.|TRBJ2-1|TRBV15
TGTGCCACCAGCCTCCAATGGGGAAAGAATGAGCAGTTCTTC
CATSLQWGKNEQFF
>few|.|TRBJ2-3|TRBV28
TGTGCCAGCAGTCCAACAGGGGGAGGGTTGGGCACAGATACGCAGTATTTT
CASSPTGGGLGTDTQYF
>.|TRBD1|TRBJ2-5|TRBV5-4
TGTGCCAGCAGCTACGGACAGGGTAGTCAGACCCAGTACTTC
CASSYGQGSQTQYF
>few|.|TRBJ2-7|TRBV29-1
TGCAGCGTGACGTACAGGTTAAACTCCTACGAGCAGTACTTC
CSVTYRLNSYEQYF
>few|.|TRBJ1-1|TRBV18
TGTGCCAGCTCACCACTTGGGGGGGGAGCAATGAACACTGAAGCTTTCTTT
CASSPLGGGAMNTEAFF
>.|.|TRBJ2-7|TRBV10-3
TGTGCCATCAGTCCCGGGGCGGCCTCCTACGAGCAGTACTTC
CAISPGAASYEQYF
>few|TRBD1|TRBJ2-1|TRBV11-2
TGTGCCAGCAGCCCAGGACAGGGTTGGTACAATGAGCAGTTCTTC
CASSPGQGWYNEQFF
>.|.|TRBJ1-1|TRBV27
TGTGCCAGCAGAGCCCAGGGGAACACTGAAGCTTTCTTT
CASRAQGNTEAFF
>few|.|TRBJ1-6|TRBV12-3/TRBV12-4
TGTGCCAGCAGGCAAAATAATTCACCCCTCCACTTT
CASRQNNSPLHF
>.|.|TRBJ2-5|TRBV4-3
TGCGCCAGCAGCCAAGGTTGGGTAGAGACCCAGTACTTC
CASSQGWVETQYF
>.|.|TRBJ1-2|TRBV6-6
TGTGCCAGCAGTACACAGGGCGTCTATGGCTACACCTTC
CASSTQGVYGYTF
>.|.|TRBJ2-1|TRBV11-3
TGTGCCAGCAGCCGAGTAGCCAACTACAATGAGCAGTTCTTC
CASSRVANYNEQFF
>many|.|TRBJ1-1|TRBV7-2
TGTGCCAGCAGCCTCAATGGGATAGGACTGAACACTGAAGCTTTCTTT
CASSLNGIGLNTEAFF
>many|TRBD2|TRBJ2-3|TRBV28
TGTGCCAGCAGTCGGGGACTAGTCCCCGATACGCAGTATTTT
CASSRGLVPDTQYF
>many|TRBD1|TRBJ2-5|TRBV7-2
TGTGCCAGCAGCTCCGGACAGGGGAGTGGGGAGACCCAGTACTTC
CASSSGQGSGETQYF
>.|TRBD2|TRBJ2-7|TRBV12-3/TRBV12-4
TGTGCCAGCAGGGAGAGCGGGAGGGCCTCCAACGAGCAGTACTTC
CASRESGRASNEQYF
>few|.|TRBJ2-7|TRBV11-2
TGTGTTAGAAGGGAGCAGTACTTC
CVRREQYF
>.|.|TRBJ1-1|TRBV28
TGTGCCAGCAGTTGGTCTGGGGGCCGGAACACTGAAGCTTTCTTT
CASSWSGGRNTEAFF
>few|TRBD1|TRBJ2-7|TRBV19
TGTGCCAGTAGTACCTCACAGGGGGTGGCCTACGAGCAGTACTTC
CASSTSQGVAYEQYF
>many|TRBD2|TRBJ2-1|TRBV7-8
TGTGCCAGCAGCTTAGCAACTTCCGGGACTAGCGGCTCCAATGAGCAGTTCTTC
CASSLATSGTSGSNEQFF
>.|TRBD2|TRBJ2-3|TRBV19
TGTGCCAGTAGTATAGGGGTAGCGGGAGGAAACACAGATACGCAGTATTTT
CASSIGVAGGNTDTQYF
>.|.|TRBJ2-6|TRBV10-3
TGTGCCATCAGTGAGCCCGCTGGGGCCAACGTCCTGACTTTC
CAISEPAGANVLTF